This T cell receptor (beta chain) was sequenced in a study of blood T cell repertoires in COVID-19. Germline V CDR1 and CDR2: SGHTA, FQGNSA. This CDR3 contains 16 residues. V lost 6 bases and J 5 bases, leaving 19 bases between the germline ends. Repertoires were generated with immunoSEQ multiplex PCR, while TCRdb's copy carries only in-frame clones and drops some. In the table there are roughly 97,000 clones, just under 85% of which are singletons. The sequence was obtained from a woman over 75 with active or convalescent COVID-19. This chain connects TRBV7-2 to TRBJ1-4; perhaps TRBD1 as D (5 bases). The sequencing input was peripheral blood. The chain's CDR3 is CASRGGVRAANEKLFF. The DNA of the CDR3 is TGTGCCAGCAGGGGGGGTGTAAGGGCCGCAAATGAAAAACTGTTTTTT.